Here is one T cell receptor (beta chain) with its context. No antigen is known for it. This record belongs to a study of OX40 agonist ivuxolimab in advanced cancers. Study context: Patients received ivuxolimab, an agonistic anti-OX40 (CD134) antibody. Study outcomes and limitations: Among the lowest levels of clonal expansion were found in partial responders at 0.1-3.0 mg/kg.

Measured with immunoSEQ multiplex PCR; TCRdb has only the in-frame clones, and not every one. The sample lists around 75,000 clones, 85% to 90% occurring once. V lost 4 bases and J lost 9, with 16 bases in between. The CDR3 extends over 14 amino acids. CDR1 and CDR2 from the germline V gene are SGHVS and FQNEAQ. The clonotype comes from an adult with an advanced solid tumor such as melanoma, head and neck, liver or kidney cancer. The material sequenced was CD4+ or CD8+ T cells sorted from blood, taken in a trial of the OX40 agonist ivuxolimab. The chain links TRBV7-8 to TRBJ2-1; D is ambiguous. The CDR3 region is CASSSREPTSEQFF. The CDR3 DNA is TGTGCCAGCAGCTCACGAGAACCAACAAGTGAGCAGTTCTTC.